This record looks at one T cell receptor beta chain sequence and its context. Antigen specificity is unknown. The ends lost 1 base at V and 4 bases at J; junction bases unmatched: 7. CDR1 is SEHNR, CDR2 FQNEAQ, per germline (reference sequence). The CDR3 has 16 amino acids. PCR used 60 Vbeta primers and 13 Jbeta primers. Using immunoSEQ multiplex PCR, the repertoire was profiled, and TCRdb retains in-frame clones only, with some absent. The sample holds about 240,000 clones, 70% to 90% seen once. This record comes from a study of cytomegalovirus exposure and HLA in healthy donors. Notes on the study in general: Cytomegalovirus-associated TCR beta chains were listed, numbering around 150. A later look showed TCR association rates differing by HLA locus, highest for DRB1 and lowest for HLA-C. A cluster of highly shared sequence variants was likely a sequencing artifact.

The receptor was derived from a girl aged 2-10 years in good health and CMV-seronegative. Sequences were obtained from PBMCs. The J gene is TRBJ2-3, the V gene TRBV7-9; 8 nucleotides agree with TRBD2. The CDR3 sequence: CASSLDGGAIADTQYF. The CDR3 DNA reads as TGTGCCAGCAGCTTAGACGGGGGGGCCATCGCAGATACGCAGTATTTT.